This note documents a single T cell receptor beta chain sequence. Original data processing: Nucleated cell number was recorded as an estimate derived from reference gene primer amplification. Data came from immunoSEQ multiplex PCR; TCRdb stores just in-frame clones and leaves some out. That table furnishes V, J and clone size, whereas the DNA furnished D and trimming. The sample yields 110,000 to 150,000 clones, 70% to 85% seen once. The data originate from a study of blood T cell repertoires in COVID-19. Looking at the study overall: Sources were T cells, B-cell-depleted T cells, or PBMCs; the material itself was cDNA or gDNA.

Trimming took 5 bases from V and 7 from J; bases not matched to a gene: 11. Germline V gene lookup returns CDR1 SGHRS and CDR2 YFSETQ. This CDR3 spans 15 amino acids. This chain joins TRBV5-1 and TRBJ2-3, with TRBD1 matching 9 bases. The source is a man in his 60s with acute or convalescent COVID-19. Specimen: peripheral blood. CDR3 sequence: CASSFGQGSMNTQYF. For the CDR3, the DNA is TGCGCCAGCAGTTTCGGACAGGGGAGCATGAATACGCAGTATTTT.